Presented here are 2 T cell receptor beta chains from one specimen sequenced in a study of cytotoxic CD8 clonotypes in ibrutinib-treated CLL. Only in-frame clones appear in the TCRdb table, and some are missing; sequencing was by immunoSEQ multiplex PCR. The data contain fewer than 400,000 clones, 60% to 80% of them singletons. The sequences come from PBMCs, collected after 36 months of ibrutinib treatment. The receptor source for this set is a human donor with chronic lymphocytic leukemia.

This rearrangement joins TRBV6-1 to TRBJ2-1; TRBD1 agrees at 8 bases. Per germline, CDR1 MNHNS and CDR2 SASEGT. V shed 7 bases, J shed 6 bases, and the junction held 8 bases outside the gene matches. The CDR3 has 14 amino acids. CDR3 sequence (DNA): TGTGCCAGCACCCGACAGGGGAAAAGCAATGAGCAGTTCTTC. Translation gives CASTRQGKSNEQFF.

Comment on this clone: Germline is not matched at one junction end, which may reflect a read error. The sample holds other DNA sequences that translate to the same CDR3. The chain joins TRBV10-3 to TRBJ2-7, with TRBD1 matching 8 bases. This CDR3 comprises 15 residues. The germline gives CDR1 ENHRY, CDR2 SYGVKD. CDR3 nucleotides: TGTGCCATCAGTGTCGGGACAGGTGGATCCTACGAGCAGTACTTT. Its protein is CAISVGTGGSYEQYF.